This paragraph reports one T cell receptor (beta chain). Produced via immunoSEQ multiplex PCR; TCRdb's table is partial and in-frame only. Among approximately 190,000 clones listed, about nine tenths were seen once. These data belong to a study of blood T cell repertoires in COVID-19. The CDR3 is 15 amino acids. The germline V and J ends were trimmed by 0 bases and 6 bases, with 11 bases remaining between them. The germline gives CDR1 SGHNT, CDR2 YENEEA. The TCR originated in a middle-aged man with acute or convalescent COVID-19. The chain couples TRBV11-3 to TRBJ2-2; possibly TRBD2 for D (5 bases). Sequenced input: peripheral blood. The CDR3 here is CASSLDSGGSGELFF. In nucleotides, the CDR3 is TGTGCCAGCAGCTTAGATTCAGGCGGGTCCGGGGAGCTGTTTTTT.